The following is a T cell receptor (beta chain) sequence with its context. Its antigen is still unknown. A single-stranded UMI oligo with SP2 sequence was ligated to cDNA 3' ends. First-round PCR used 3 to 4 cycles and beta primers RC1.1 and RC1.2 covering TRBC1 and TRBC2. TCRdb passed the UMI-ligation and nested PCR reads through MiXCR, listing each CDR3 protein once. The table lists 52,000 or so distinct CDR3 sequences, more than 9% of them singletons. This sample stems from a study of quantifying T cell responses using KT2 cells. Study summary: Reverse transcription used primers in the TCR alpha and beta constant regions. General study points: Very high KT2 spike-in numbers caused saturation in KT2 sequence detection.

KT2, a clone with a known TCR, was spiked into unfractionated PBMC. KT2 cells were mixed with fixed PBMC numbers at varying ratios. Trimming pared 2 bases from V and 8 bases from J, leaving 13 bases between. The CDR3 covers 14 residues. Germline CDR1 is SGHAT and CDR2 is FQNNGV. This receptor was identified in a human donor. The gene calls are TRBV11-2 and TRBJ2-4, with D perhaps being TRBD1 or TRBD2 (5 bases each). The sequencing sample was made of PBMCs spiked with cells of the T cell clone KT2. Written as DNA, the CDR3 is TGTGCCAGCAGCTTAAGTTTTGAGGGGTACATTCAGTACTTC. Its translation: CASSLSFEGYIQYF.